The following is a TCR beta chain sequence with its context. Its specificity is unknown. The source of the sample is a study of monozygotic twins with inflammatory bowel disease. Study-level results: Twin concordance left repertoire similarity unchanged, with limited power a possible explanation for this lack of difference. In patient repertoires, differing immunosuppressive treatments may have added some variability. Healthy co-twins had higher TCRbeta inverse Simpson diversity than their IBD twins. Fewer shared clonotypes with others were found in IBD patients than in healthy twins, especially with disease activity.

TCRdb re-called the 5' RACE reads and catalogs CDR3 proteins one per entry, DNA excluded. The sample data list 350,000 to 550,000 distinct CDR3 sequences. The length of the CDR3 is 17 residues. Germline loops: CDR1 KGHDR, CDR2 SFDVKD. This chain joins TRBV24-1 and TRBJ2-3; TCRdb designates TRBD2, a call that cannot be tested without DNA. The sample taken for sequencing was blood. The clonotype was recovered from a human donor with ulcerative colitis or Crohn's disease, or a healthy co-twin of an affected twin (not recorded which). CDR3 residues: CATSDAGTSGGRDTQYF.